These 8 T cell receptor beta chains share one sample of origin, sequenced in a study of Ad26.COV2.S vaccination and SARS-CoV-2 variants. Treatment: some 20 received Ad26.COV2.S at low or high dose, single or two shots; roughly 5 received placebo; per-sample allocation not given. Sampling took place 63 days after the first vaccine or placebo injection. Here immunoSEQ multiplex PCR was the method, and the copy in TCRdb shows in-frame clones only, minus some. The profile shows 430,000 or so clones, 80% to 95% of them singletons. Sequencing used peripheral blood, obtained in a trial of Ad26.COV2.S vaccine versus placebo. The origin of the receptors is a person aged 18 to 59 who received the Ad26.COV2.S COVID-19 vaccine or a placebo.

The chain combines TRBV18 with TRBJ2-7, with 8 bases that match TRBD1. The CDR3 has 15 residues. Trimming removed 6 bases from V and 1 base from J; junction bases left unmatched: 8. Germline values: CDR1 KGHSH, CDR2 LQKENI. For the CDR3, the DNA is TGTGCCAGCTCCCTCCCTCGGACAGGGTCCTACGAGCAGTACTTC. Residues: CASSLPRTGSYEQYF.

The CDR3 DNA reads TGTGCCAGCAGCTTAACATCTAGGCAGGGGGCTGAAGCTTTCTTT. It specifies CASSLTSRQGAEAFF. The rearrangement links TRBV7-3 to TRBJ1-1, with 7 bases identical to TRBD1. The CDR3 has 15 amino acids. The J segment lost 6 bases and the V segment lost 0 bases, leaving 7 bases of the junction unmatched. Germline CDR1 is SGHTA and CDR2 is FQGTGA.

V is TRBV28 and J is TRBJ2-3; TRBD2 aligns across 9 bases. The CDR3 is made up of 16 amino acids. The junction had 8 bases not matched to a gene; V was cut back by 7 bases and J by 0 bases. Germline CDR1 and CDR2: MDHEN and SYDVKM. CDR3 DNA sequence: TGTGCCAGCACCCTTCGGGCGGGAGGGAGCACAGATACGCAGTATTTT. It codes for CASTLRAGGSTDTQYF.

This sequence joins TRBV18 and TRBJ2-1, with a tentative D call TRBD1 (6 bases). The CDR3 contains 16 residues. The germline CDR1 and CDR2 sequences are KGHSH and LQKENI. Between the trimmed V and J ends, which lost 1 base and 5 bases, there was a span of 15 bases. CDR3 residues: CASSPLGQKIDNEQFF. DNA for the CDR3: TGTGCCAGCTCACCACTCGGACAGAAGATAGACAATGAGCAGTTCTTC. The full variable domain, completed using reference TRBV18 and TRBJ2-1, is NAGVMQNPRHLVRRRGQEARLRCSPMKGHSHVYWYRQLPEEGLKFMVYLQKENIIDESGMPKERFSAEFPKEGPSILRIQQVVRGDSAAYFCASSPLGQKIDNEQFFGPGTRLTVL.

V is TRBV4-3 and J is TRBJ2-7; 10 positions match TRBD2. The length of the CDR3 is 17 residues. Germline values: CDR1 LGHNA, CDR2 YSLEER. The V and J ends lost 3 bases and 7 bases, in that order; junction bases with no gene match: 15. The CDR3 nucleotides read TGCGCCAGCAGCCAGGTTCTAGCGGGAGACCGGATGTGGGAGCAGTACTTC. It codes for CASSQVLAGDRMWEQYF.

J is TRBJ2-3 and V is TRBV6-6; unclear D gene. Deletions cut 6 bases from V and 0 bases from J, with 10 bases between. The CDR3 extends over 14 amino acids. Germline CDR1 and CDR2: MNHNY and SVGAGI (reference sequence). The chain's CDR3 is CASSPIRSTDTQYF. The CDR3 DNA sequence: TGTGCCAGCAGCCCGATTAGGAGCACAGATACGCAGTATTTT.

A word on this clone: An end of the junction differs from the germline gene, which may be a read error. The chain is built from TRBV28 and TRBJ2-1, with 12 bases identical to TRBD2. The CDR3 extends over 14 amino acids. The germline gives CDR1 MDHEN, CDR2 SYDVKM. CDR3 in amino acids: CASTLAGGYSEQFF. The CDR3 DNA sequence: TGTGCCAGCACCCTAGCGGGAGGGTACAGTGAGCAGTTCTTC.

The chain uses TRBV30 and TRBJ2-7, with D unresolved. Germline CDR1 GTSNPN, CDR2 SVGIG (reference sequence). The CDR3 has 17 residues. The ends were cut back, 0 bases at V and 2 bases at J, with 20 bases in the middle. The DNA for the CDR3 is TGTGCCTGGAGTGTACGAGTCTCGGGTAACTCGGCCTACGAGCAGTACTTC. Protein sequence: CAWSVRVSGNSAYEQYF. The full variable domain, rest sourced from reference TRBV30 and TRBJ2-7, is SQTIHQWPATLVQPVGSPLSLECTVEGTSNPNLYWYRQAAGRGLQLLFYSVGIGQISSEVPQNLSASRPQDRQFILSSKKLLLSDSGFYLCAWSVRVSGNSAYEQYFGPGTRLTVT.